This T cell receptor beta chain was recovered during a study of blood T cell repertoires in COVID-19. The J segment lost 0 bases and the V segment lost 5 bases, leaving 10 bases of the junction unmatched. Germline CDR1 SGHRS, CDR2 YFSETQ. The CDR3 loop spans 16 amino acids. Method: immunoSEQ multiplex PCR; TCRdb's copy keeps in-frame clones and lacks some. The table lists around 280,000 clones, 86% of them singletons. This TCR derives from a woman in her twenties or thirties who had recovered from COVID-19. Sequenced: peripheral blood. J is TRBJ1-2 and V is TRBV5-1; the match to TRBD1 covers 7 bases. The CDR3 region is CASRWTAGQPNYGYTF. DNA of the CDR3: TGCGCCAGCAGATGGACGGCGGGACAGCCTAACTATGGCTACACCTTC. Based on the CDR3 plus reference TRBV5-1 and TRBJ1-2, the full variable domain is KAGVTQTPRYLIKTRGQQVTLSCSPISGHRSVSWYQQTPGQGLQFLFEYFSETQRNKGNFPGRFSGRQFSNSRSEMNVSTLELGDSALYLCASRWTAGQPNYGYTFGSGTRLTVV.